A selection of T cell receptor beta chains follows, all from one sample in a study of blood T cell repertoires in COVID-19. The data were produced by immunoSEQ multiplex PCR, yet TCRdb's version contains in-frame clones alone and is incomplete. Of 300,000 or so clones in the sample, 80% to 90% were seen once. The specimen sequenced was peripheral blood. Every receptor here comes from a woman aged 40 to 49 who had recovered from COVID-19. CDR3s include the opening cysteine and the closing phenylalanine or tryptophan. A D gene is named only where the DNA matches it firmly. Size is omitted from some rows. Given values are once, few, many or a class for expanded clones.

j_gene: TRBJ1-1; d_gene: .; v_gene: TRBV7-9; abundance: .; CDR3aa: CASTLGGVNTEAFF; CDR3nt: TGTGCCAGCACCTTGGGGGGGGTGAACACTGAAGCTTTCTTT
j_gene: TRBJ2-3; d_gene: .; v_gene: TRBV6-6; abundance: .; CDR3aa: CASTSGGLSTDTQYF; CDR3nt: TGTGCCAGCACCTCAGGGGGACTGAGCACAGATACGCAGTATTTT
j_gene: TRBJ1-1; d_gene: .; v_gene: TRBV4-3; abundance: .; CDR3aa: CASRVRVMNTEAFF; CDR3nt: TGCGCCAGCAGGGTTCGGGTGATGAACACTGAAGCTTTCTTT
j_gene: TRBJ1-5; d_gene: .; v_gene: TRBV4-1; abundance: .; CDR3aa: CASSQVAGAYYSNQPQHF; CDR3nt: TGCGCCAGCAGCCAAGTGGCAGGGGCCTACTATAGCAATCAGCCCCAGCATTTT
j_gene: TRBJ2-5; d_gene: .; v_gene: TRBV5-6; abundance: once; CDR3aa: CASSFLETQYF; CDR3nt: TGTGCCAGCAGCTTCTTAGAGACCCAGTACTTC
j_gene: TRBJ1-2; d_gene: .; v_gene: TRBV6-5; abundance: .; CDR3aa: CAIDRQRDGYTF; CDR3nt: TGTGCCATCGATCGCCAGCGGGATGGCTACACCTTC
j_gene: TRBJ1-3; d_gene: .; v_gene: TRBV19; abundance: .; CDR3aa: CASDLGLAGNTIYF; CDR3nt: TGTGCCTCCGACCTCGGCCTAGCGGGAAACACCATATATTTT
j_gene: TRBJ1-2; d_gene: TRBD1; v_gene: TRBV29-1; abundance: many; CDR3aa: CSGGQGDYGYTF; CDR3nt: TGCAGCGGAGGACAGGGGGACTATGGCTACACCTTC
j_gene: TRBJ2-1; d_gene: .; v_gene: TRBV11-3; abundance: .; CDR3aa: CASSLDWDTYNEQFF; CDR3nt: TGTGCCAGCAGCTTAGATTGGGACACCTACAATGAGCAGTTCTTC
j_gene: TRBJ1-4; d_gene: .; v_gene: TRBV18; abundance: .; CDR3aa: CASSSQRGGTNEKLFF; CDR3nt: TGTGCCAGCTCATCGCAGCGGGGGGGCACTAATGAAAAACTGTTTTTT
j_gene: TRBJ2-2; d_gene: .; v_gene: TRBV4-3; abundance: .; CDR3aa: CASSHPGERELFF; CDR3nt: TGCGCCAGCAGCCACCCGGGGGAACGGGAGCTGTTTTTT
j_gene: TRBJ2-5; d_gene: .; v_gene: TRBV2; abundance: .; CDR3aa: CASSGGRETQYF; CDR3nt: TGTGCCAGCAGTGGAGGGAGGGAGACCCAGTACTTC
j_gene: TRBJ2-1; d_gene: .; v_gene: TRBV4-1; abundance: .; CDR3aa: CASSQGPDNEQFF; CDR3nt: TGCGCCAGCAGCCAAGGTCCTGACAATGAGCAGTTCTTC
j_gene: TRBJ1-2; d_gene: .; v_gene: TRBV9; abundance: .; CDR3aa: CASSVKQGSYTF; CDR3nt: TGTGCCAGCAGCGTAAAGCAGGGGAGCTACACCTTC
j_gene: TRBJ2-1; d_gene: TRBD2; v_gene: TRBV5-4; abundance: once; CDR3aa: CASSLLGGGSSSYNEQFF; CDR3nt: TGTGCCAGCAGCTTGCTTGGCGGGGGGTCTAGCTCCTACAATGAGCAGTTCTTC
j_gene: TRBJ1-2; d_gene: .; v_gene: TRBV5-6; abundance: .; CDR3aa: CASSLNSYGYTF; CDR3nt: TGTGCCAGCAGCTTGAACAGTTATGGCTACACCTTC
j_gene: TRBJ1-3; d_gene: .; v_gene: TRBV19; abundance: .; CDR3aa: CASSIFVRDTIYF; CDR3nt: TGTGCCAGTAGTATTTTCGTCCGAGACACCATATATTTT
j_gene: TRBJ1-1; d_gene: TRBD1; v_gene: TRBV23-1; abundance: .; CDR3aa: CASSQSDRGRHTEAFF; CDR3nt: TGCGCCAGCAGTCAATCGGACAGGGGGCGTCACACTGAAGCTTTCTTT
j_gene: TRBJ2-4; d_gene: .; v_gene: TRBV12-2; abundance: .; CDR3aa: CASRSPRGLAVAKNIQYF; CDR3nt: TGTGCAAGTCGCTCCCCTCGAGGACTAGCGGTAGCCAAAAACATTCAGTACTTC
j_gene: TRBJ1-4; d_gene: .; v_gene: TRBV30; abundance: .; CDR3aa: CAWKQPGSREKLFF; CDR3nt: TGTGCCTGGAAGCAGCCAGGCAGTAGGGAAAAACTGTTTTTT
j_gene: TRBJ2-7; d_gene: TRBD1; v_gene: TRBV6-5; abundance: .; CDR3aa: CASSYRGTGRGYEQYF; CDR3nt: TGTGCCAGCAGTTACCGGGGGACAGGGAGGGGGTACGAGCAGTACTTC
j_gene: TRBJ1-2; d_gene: .; v_gene: TRBV5-4; abundance: few; CDR3aa: CASSGGTINGTF; CDR3nt: TGTGCCAGCAGTGGCGGGACTATCAATGGCACCTTC
j_gene: TRBJ2-3; d_gene: TRBD2; v_gene: TRBV7-2; abundance: .; CDR3aa: CASSGMAGGTDTQYF; CDR3nt: TGTGCCAGCAGCGGCATGGCGGGAGGCACAGATACGCAGTATTTT
j_gene: TRBJ1-1; d_gene: TRBD1; v_gene: TRBV24-1; abundance: .; CDR3aa: CATSEYRGRLSAQSLAEAFF; CDR3nt: TGTGCCACCAGTGAATACAGGGGGCGACTTTCCGCCCAATCTTTGGCTGAAGCTTTCTTT
j_gene: TRBJ1-2; d_gene: .; v_gene: TRBV4-3; abundance: .; CDR3aa: CASSQDNRDLGYTF; CDR3nt: TGCGCCAGCAGCCAAGATAACAGGGACCTTGGCTACACCTTC
j_gene: TRBJ2-7; d_gene: .; v_gene: TRBV7-9; abundance: .; CDR3aa: CASSADRLAQYF; CDR3nt: TGTGCCAGCAGCGCTGACAGGTTGGCGCAGTACTTC
j_gene: TRBJ2-7; d_gene: TRBD1; v_gene: TRBV9; abundance: once; CDR3aa: CASSVGDRAYEQYF; CDR3nt: TGTGCCAGCAGCGTAGGGGACAGGGCTTACGAGCAGTACTTC
j_gene: TRBJ1-1; d_gene: TRBD1; v_gene: TRBV7-9; abundance: .; CDR3aa: CASSSQGAWTEAFF; CDR3nt: TGTGCCAGCAGCTCACAGGGGGCGTGGACTGAAGCTTTCTTT
j_gene: TRBJ1-1; d_gene: .; v_gene: TRBV5-1; abundance: .; CDR3aa: CASSLSRIDRNTEAFF; CDR3nt: TGCGCCAGCAGCTTGTCTAGGATAGACAGAAACACTGAAGCTTTCTTT
j_gene: TRBJ1-2; d_gene: TRBD1; v_gene: TRBV9; abundance: .; CDR3aa: CASSVGTEFNYGYTF; CDR3nt: TGTGCCAGCAGCGTGGGGACAGAGTTTAACTATGGCTACACCTTC
j_gene: TRBJ2-7; d_gene: TRBD1; v_gene: TRBV19; abundance: .; CDR3aa: CASSVDRGISYEQYF; CDR3nt: TGTGCCAGTAGTGTTGACAGGGGGATCTCCTACGAGCAGTACTTC
j_gene: TRBJ2-1; d_gene: TRBD2; v_gene: TRBV7-2; abundance: .; CDR3aa: CASSSPRGGASYNEQFF; CDR3nt: TGTGCCAGCAGCTCGCCCCGGGGGGGGGCCTCCTACAATGAGCAGTTCTTC
j_gene: TRBJ2-1; d_gene: .; v_gene: TRBV11-2; abundance: .; CDR3aa: CASSVQGYEQFF; CDR3nt: TGTGCCAGCAGCGTGCAGGGTTATGAGCAGTTCTTC
j_gene: TRBJ1-4; d_gene: .; v_gene: TRBV7-2; abundance: .; CDR3aa: CASSLAGQSNEKLFF; CDR3nt: TGTGCCAGCAGCTTGGCTGGACAGAGCAATGAAAAACTGTTTTTT
j_gene: TRBJ1-4; d_gene: .; v_gene: TRBV6-5; abundance: .; CDR3aa: CASCSATGPVKLFF; CDR3nt: TGTGCCAGTTGTTCGGCCACAGGGCCCGTAAAACTGTTTTTT
j_gene: TRBJ2-1; d_gene: TRBD2; v_gene: TRBV27; abundance: .; CDR3aa: CASSSVGGGHNEQFF; CDR3nt: TGTGCCAGCAGTTCAGTGGGCGGGGGGCACAATGAGCAGTTCTTC
j_gene: TRBJ2-7; d_gene: TRBD1; v_gene: TRBV11-1; abundance: .; CDR3aa: CASSRDRDYEQYF; CDR3nt: TGTGCCAGCAGCCGGGACAGGGACTACGAGCAGTACTTC
j_gene: TRBJ1-4; d_gene: TRBD1; v_gene: TRBV10-3; abundance: .; CDR3aa: CAISSGTGRGGGEKLFF; CDR3nt: TGTGCCATCAGTAGCGGGACAGGGAGGGGAGGTGGTGAAAAACTGTTTTTT
j_gene: TRBJ2-5; d_gene: .; v_gene: TRBV5-6; abundance: .; CDR3aa: CASSSLTRGKETQYF; CDR3nt: TGTGCCAGCTCAAGCTTGACCAGGGGAAAAGAGACCCAGTACTTC
j_gene: TRBJ2-7; d_gene: TRBD2; v_gene: TRBV5-1; abundance: .; CDR3aa: CASSLGGPSGGGYEQYF; CDR3nt: TGCGCCAGCAGCTTAGGCGGGCCTAGCGGGGGGGGCTACGAGCAGTACTTC
j_gene: TRBJ2-7; d_gene: .; v_gene: TRBV9; abundance: .; CDR3aa: CASSGWGAGREQYF; CDR3nt: TGTGCCAGCAGCGGGTGGGGTGCAGGGAGGGAGCAGTACTTC
j_gene: TRBJ2-5; d_gene: .; v_gene: TRBV9; abundance: .; CDR3aa: CASSVSSQETQYF; CDR3nt: TGTGCCAGCAGCGTGAGTTCCCAAGAGACCCAGTACTTC
j_gene: TRBJ2-2; d_gene: TRBD1; v_gene: TRBV9; abundance: once; CDR3aa: CASSSQGQGAGTGELFF; CDR3nt: TGTGCCAGCAGCTCCCAGGGACAGGGGGCCGGAACCGGGGAGCTGTTTTTT
j_gene: TRBJ1-2; d_gene: TRBD1; v_gene: TRBV2; abundance: .; CDR3aa: CASRDRGTVGYTF; CDR3nt: TGTGCCAGCAGAGACAGGGGGACGGTCGGCTACACCTTC
j_gene: TRBJ1-6; d_gene: .; v_gene: TRBV12-5; abundance: .; CDR3aa: CASGLSTENSPLHF; CDR3nt: TGTGCTAGTGGCCTATCGACAGAAAATTCACCCCTCCACTTT
j_gene: TRBJ1-2; d_gene: TRBD1; v_gene: TRBV14; abundance: .; CDR3aa: CASSQRGQFYGYTF; CDR3nt: TGTGCCAGCAGCCAAAGGGGACAGTTCTATGGCTACACCTTC
j_gene: TRBJ1-5; d_gene: .; v_gene: TRBV9; abundance: .; CDR3aa: CASSVGGSTFNQPQHF; CDR3nt: TGTGCCAGCAGCGTAGGGGGCTCTACCTTCAATCAGCCCCAGCATTTT
j_gene: TRBJ1-1; d_gene: .; v_gene: TRBV4-3; abundance: .; CDR3aa: CASSQAPGGWTFF; CDR3nt: TGCGCCAGCAGCCAAGCCCCCGGAGGGTGGACTTTCTTT
j_gene: TRBJ2-5; d_gene: .; v_gene: TRBV6-2/TRBV6-3; abundance: .; CDR3aa: CASSHQTNSHQETQYF; CDR3nt: TGTGCCAGCAGTCATCAAACTAACTCCCATCAAGAGACCCAGTACTTC
j_gene: TRBJ1-5; d_gene: .; v_gene: TRBV2; abundance: .; CDR3aa: CASSELYGVNNQPQHF; CDR3nt: TGTGCCAGCAGTGAGTTATACGGGGTAAACAATCAGCCCCAGCATTTT
j_gene: TRBJ2-3; d_gene: TRBD2; v_gene: TRBV9; abundance: .; CDR3aa: CASSVDPGGIDTQYF; CDR3nt: TGTGCCAGCAGCGTAGATCCGGGGGGGATAGATACGCAGTATTTT
j_gene: TRBJ2-7; d_gene: TRBD1; v_gene: TRBV5-1; abundance: .; CDR3aa: CASSLGQAIGEQYF; CDR3nt: TGCGCCAGCAGCTTAGGACAGGCTATAGGCGAGCAGTACTTC
j_gene: TRBJ2-5; d_gene: TRBD1; v_gene: TRBV12-5; abundance: .; CDR3aa: CASGPRTGEETQYF; CDR3nt: TGTGCTAGTGGTCCCCGGACAGGGGAAGAGACCCAGTACTTC
j_gene: TRBJ1-5; d_gene: TRBD1; v_gene: TRBV7-9; abundance: .; CDR3aa: CASSLGDRGSNQPQHF; CDR3nt: TGTGCCAGCAGCTTAGGGGACAGGGGTAGCAATCAGCCCCAGCATTTT
j_gene: TRBJ1-1; d_gene: .; v_gene: TRBV2; abundance: once; CDR3aa: CASSVLGAHVNTEAFF; CDR3nt: TGTGCCAGCAGTGTGCTGGGGGCACATGTGAACACTGAAGCTTTCTTT
j_gene: TRBJ1-2; d_gene: TRBD1; v_gene: TRBV4-2; abundance: .; CDR3aa: CASSLRTGWNYGYTF; CDR3nt: TGTGCCAGCAGCCTCAGGACAGGGTGGAACTATGGCTACACCTTC
j_gene: TRBJ1-5; d_gene: .; v_gene: TRBV29-1; abundance: .; CDR3aa: CSVRQADQPQHF; CDR3nt: TGCAGCGTCAGACAGGCGGATCAGCCCCAGCATTTT
j_gene: TRBJ2-7; d_gene: TRBD1; v_gene: TRBV25-1; abundance: .; CDR3aa: CASSEQGARYEQYF; CDR3nt: TGTGCCAGCAGTGAACAGGGGGCGCGGTACGAGCAGTACTTC
j_gene: TRBJ2-5; d_gene: TRBD1; v_gene: TRBV23-1; abundance: .; CDR3aa: CASTRDRQETQYF; CDR3nt: TGCGCCAGCACCCGGGACAGACAAGAGACCCAGTACTTC
j_gene: TRBJ1-3; d_gene: .; v_gene: TRBV5-5; abundance: few; CDR3aa: CASSLGPGNSGNTIYF; CDR3nt: TGTGCCAGCAGCTTGGGACCGGGGAACTCTGGAAACACCATATATTTT